Following are 32 T cell receptor beta chains from one sample sequenced in a study of CXCR3-negative and CXCR3-positive naive CD8 T cells. 5' RACE that incorporated UMI labels was used to prepare the TRB cDNA libraries. TCRdb reprocessed the 5' RACE reads and keeps a single row for each CDR3 protein, giving no DNA. Its table lists under 45,000 distinct CDR3 sequences. The sample consisted of memory CD8+ T cells from blood. The receptors stem from a human donor in good health. Some clones in this sample may be carry-over from other donors' samples.

The CDR3 loop reads CASSPSVTSGYTQYF. The chain uses TRBV18 and TRBJ2-3; no DNA is available, so the TRBD2 call from TCRdb remains unchecked. CDR3 length: 15 residues. The germline V gene has CDR1 KGHSH and CDR2 LQKENI.

This rearrangement joins TRBV4-1 to TRBJ2-2. CDR1 and CDR2 (germline): MGHRA, YSYEKL. The CDR3 length is 14 residues. The CDR3 here is CASSPGLTSGELFF.

The chain joins TRBV29-1 to TRBJ2-7. Germline V gives CDR1 SQVTM, CDR2 ANQGSEA. This CDR3 has 12 amino acids. Here the CDR3 reads CSVEVGSYEQYF.

The J gene is TRBJ1-2, the V gene TRBV28. The CDR3 has 12 residues. The germline CDR1 and CDR2 sequences are MDHEN and SYDVKM. The CDR3 is CASSSQTGGYTF.

Frequency places this clonotype as medium-sized. This chain joins TRBV6-4 and TRBJ2-3; the D gene TCRdb calls, TRBD2, cannot be checked with no DNA. CDR1 and CDR2 (germline): MRHNA, SNTAGT. The CDR3 runs to 15 residues. CDR3 in amino acids: CASSDSGGATDTQYF.

The chain uses TRBV29-1 and TRBJ1-3; no DNA is available, so the TRBD1 call from TCRdb remains unchecked. Germline-derived CDR1 and CDR2 are SQVTM and ANQGSEA. The length of the CDR3 is 14 residues. The chain's CDR3 is CSGATGGSGNTIYF.

The chain joins TRBV29-1 to TRBJ2-3. The CDR3 length is 12 residues. In germline, CDR1 is SQVTM, CDR2 ANQGSEA. The CDR3: CSVYWGTDTQYF.

The chain couples TRBV9 to TRBJ2-6. This CDR3 has 13 residues. Per the germline V gene, CDR1 is SGDLS and CDR2 is YYNGEE. Here the CDR3 reads CASSASGANVLTF.

The CDR3 loop reads CASSAGLAGGRAYEQYF. The chain employs TRBV11-2 and TRBJ2-7; TCRdb designates TRBD2, a call that cannot be tested without DNA. This CDR3 comprises 17 residues. The germline gives CDR1 SGHAT, CDR2 FQNNGV.

J is TRBJ2-7 and V is TRBV10-1. The CDR3 extends over 15 amino acids. In germline, CDR1 is WNHNN, CDR2 SYGVQD (reference sequence). The CDR3 spells CASSHGRGGSYEQYF.

The V gene is TRBV6-4, the J gene TRBJ2-7; no DNA is available, so the TRBD2 call from TCRdb remains unchecked. This CDR3 comprises 15 residues. CDR1 MRHNA and CDR2 SNTAGT come from the germline V gene. The CDR3 region is CASSEGAGGLYEQYF.

The chain combines TRBV9 with TRBJ2-7; the TCRdb D gene call, TRBD1, has no DNA to confirm it. The CDR3 length is 13 residues. Germline CDR1 is SGDLS and CDR2 is YYNGEE. The CDR3 reads CASSPKDSYEQYF.

The chain joins TRBV20-1 to TRBJ1-5. CDR1 and CDR2 from the germline V gene are DFQATT and SNEGSKA (reference sequence). This CDR3 is 11 amino acids long. The CDR3 region is CSEDPNQPQHF.

The chain links TRBV29-1 to TRBJ2-7. The CDR3 covers 14 residues. The germline CDR1 and CDR2 sequences are SQVTM and ANQGSEA. The CDR3: CSVEYADGTYEQYF.

This rearrangement joins TRBV10-3 to TRBJ2-1. CDR3 length equals 14 residues. Germline CDR1 and CDR2: ENHRY and SYGVKD. The CDR3 sequence: CAISESLTSDEQFF.

This rearrangement joins TRBV6-2 or TRBV6-3 to TRBJ2-2; TCRdb outputs TRBD2, but without DNA this stays unchecked. CDR1 is MNHEY, CDR2 SVGEGT, per germline. CDR3 length: 16 amino acids. The CDR3: CASSYLSSDATGELFF.

The chain has TRBV15 and TRBJ2-3; TCRdb returns TRBD2, unconfirmable since there is no DNA. Germline CDR1 LNHNV, CDR2 YYDKDF (reference sequence). This CDR3 contains 15 residues. This CDR3 reads CATSTRGTSTDTQYF.

The chain couples TRBV3-1 to TRBJ2-7; the D call from TCRdb, TRBD1, cannot be confirmed without DNA. The germline V gene encodes CDR1 LGHDT and CDR2 YNNKEL (reference sequence). The CDR3 covers 15 residues. This CDR3 is CASSHDDTGIYEQYF.

The rearrangement joins TRBV28 to TRBJ2-7. The CDR3 is 14 amino acids. In germline, CDR1 is MDHEN, CDR2 SYDVKM. CDR3 amino acids: CASNGLGVSYEQYF.

The V gene is TRBV6-6, the J gene TRBJ2-1; checking the TCRdb D call of TRBD1 is not possible without DNA. From germline, CDR1 is MNHNY and CDR2 SVGAGI (reference sequence). The CDR3 loop spans 16 amino acids. Here the CDR3 reads CASSLLSRDREREQFF.

The gene calls are TRBV29-1 and TRBJ2-3; the TCRdb call, TRBD2, lacks DNA for checking. Germline CDR1 and CDR2: SQVTM and ANQGSEA. The CDR3 has 15 amino acids. The CDR3 loop is CSVEPVRLGTDTQYF.

J is TRBJ2-7 and V is TRBV11-2; TCRdb designates TRBD1, a call that cannot be tested without DNA. CDR3 size: 15 residues. Germline CDR1 SGHAT, CDR2 FQNNGV. Here the CDR3 reads CASSSWDRDSYEQYF.

The V call is TRBV11-2, the J call TRBJ2-1; lacking DNA, the TRBD2 call made by TCRdb goes unchecked. The CDR3 loop spans 18 amino acids. The germline gives CDR1 SGHAT, CDR2 FQNNGV. Here the CDR3 reads CASSLVPWREGRGNEQFF.

The V gene is TRBV29-1, the J gene TRBJ1-1; with no DNA, the TCRdb D assignment of TRBD1 cannot be verified. Germline CDR1 reads SQVTM; CDR2 reads ANQGSEA. CDR3 length: 12 amino acids. CDR3 sequence: CSVDPGNTEAFF.

This rearrangement joins TRBV27 to TRBJ2-5. Germline-derived CDR1 and CDR2 are MNHEY and SMNVEV (reference sequence). The CDR3 has 15 amino acids. CDR3 residues: CASSLYDRWEETQYF.

The V call is TRBV29-1, the J call TRBJ2-2; TCRdb designates TRBD1, a call that cannot be tested without DNA. Per germline, CDR1 SQVTM and CDR2 ANQGSEA. The CDR3 is 14 residues long. CDR3 in amino acids: CSVVGQGDTGELFF.

The chain joins TRBV2 to TRBJ2-3; the D gene TCRdb calls, TRBD2, cannot be checked with no DNA. The CDR3 runs to 13 residues. Germline V lookup: CDR1 SNHLY, CDR2 FYNNEI. The CDR3 loop is CASNGGTTDTQYF. Using reference TRBV2 and TRBJ2-3 for the parts outside the CDR3, the full variable domain is EPEVTQTPSHQVTQMGQEVILRCVPISNHLYFYWYRQILGQKVEFLVSFYNNEISEKSEIFDDQFSVERPDGSNFTLKIRSTKLEDSAMYFCASNGGTTDTQYFGPGTRLTVL.

V is TRBV3-1 and J is TRBJ2-7; TCRdb gives TRBD2 as the D gene, but with no DNA this cannot be confirmed. Germline V gene lookup returns CDR1 LGHDT and CDR2 YNNKEL (reference sequence). The CDR3 totals 15 residues. This CDR3 reads CASSQLAGANYEQYF.

The V call is TRBV29-1, the J call TRBJ2-2; the D call from TCRdb, TRBD1, cannot be confirmed without DNA. CDR1 and CDR2 from the germline V gene are SQVTM and ANQGSEA. The length of the CDR3 is 12 residues. The CDR3 reads CSVVGGTGELFF.

Here the CDR3 reads CSVRTGSNTEAFF. V usage is TRBV29-1 and J usage is TRBJ1-1; TCRdb's assignment of TRBD1 cannot be checked, as there is no DNA. Per the germline V gene, CDR1 is SQVTM and CDR2 is ANQGSEA. The CDR3 has 13 residues.

The chain employs TRBV29-1 and TRBJ2-7; lacking DNA, the TRBD1 call made by TCRdb goes unchecked. The length of the CDR3 is 14 residues. Germline-derived CDR1 and CDR2 are SQVTM and ANQGSEA. Here the CDR3 reads CSVEGGTDSYEQYF.

The rearrangement links TRBV7-2 to TRBJ1-1; checking the TCRdb D call of TRBD1 is not possible without DNA. The CDR3 loop spans 18 amino acids. Germline values: CDR1 SGHTA, CDR2 FQGNSA. The CDR3 sequence is CASSLYAVGTGGGVEAFF. The full variable domain, rest sourced from reference TRBV7-2 and TRBJ1-1, is GAGVSQSPSNKVTEKGKDVELRCDPISGHTALYWYRQSLGQGLEFLIYFQGNSAPDKSGLPSDRFSAERTGGSVSTLTIQRTQQEDSAVYLCASSLYAVGTGGGVEAFFGQGTRLTVV.